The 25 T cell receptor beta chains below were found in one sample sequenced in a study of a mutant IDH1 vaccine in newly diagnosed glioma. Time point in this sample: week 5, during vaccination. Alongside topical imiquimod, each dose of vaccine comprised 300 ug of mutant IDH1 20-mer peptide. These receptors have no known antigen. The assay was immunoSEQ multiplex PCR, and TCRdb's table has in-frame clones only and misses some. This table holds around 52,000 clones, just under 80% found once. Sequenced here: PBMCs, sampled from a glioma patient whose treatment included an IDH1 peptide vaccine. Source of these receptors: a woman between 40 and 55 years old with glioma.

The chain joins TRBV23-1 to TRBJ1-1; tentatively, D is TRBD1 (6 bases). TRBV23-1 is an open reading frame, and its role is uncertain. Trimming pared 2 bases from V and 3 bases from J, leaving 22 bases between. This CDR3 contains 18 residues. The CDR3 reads CASSQGGRVPTKDTEAFF. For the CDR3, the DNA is TGCGCCAGCAGTCAAGGGGGCAGGGTCCCCACCAAGGACACTGAAGCTTTCTTT.

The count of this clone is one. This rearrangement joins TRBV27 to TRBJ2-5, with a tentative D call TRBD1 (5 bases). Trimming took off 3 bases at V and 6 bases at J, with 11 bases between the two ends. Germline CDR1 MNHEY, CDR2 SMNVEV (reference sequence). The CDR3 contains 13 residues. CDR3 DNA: TGTGCCAGCAGTTTGGGGCTTCGGAAGACCCAGTACTTC. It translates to CASSLGLRKTQYF.

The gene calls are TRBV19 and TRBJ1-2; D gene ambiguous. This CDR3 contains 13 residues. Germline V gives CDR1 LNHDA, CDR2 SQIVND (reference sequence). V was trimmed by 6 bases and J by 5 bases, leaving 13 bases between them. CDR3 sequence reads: CASSSDGLYGYTF. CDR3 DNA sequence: TGTGCCAGTAGCTCTGACGGCCTATATGGCTACACCTTC. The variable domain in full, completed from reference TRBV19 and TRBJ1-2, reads DGGITQSPKYLFRKEGQNVTLSCEQNLNHDAMYWYRQDPGQGLRLIYYSQIVNDFQKGDIAEGYSVSREKKESFPLTVTSAQKNPTAFYLCASSSDGLYGYTFGSGTRLTVV.

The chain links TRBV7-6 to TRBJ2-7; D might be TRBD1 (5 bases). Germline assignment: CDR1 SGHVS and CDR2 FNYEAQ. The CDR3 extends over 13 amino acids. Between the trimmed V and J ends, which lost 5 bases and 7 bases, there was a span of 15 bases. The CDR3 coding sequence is TGTGCCAGCAGCACAGGCGTGGGGCGGGAGCAGTACTTC. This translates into CASSTGVGREQYF.

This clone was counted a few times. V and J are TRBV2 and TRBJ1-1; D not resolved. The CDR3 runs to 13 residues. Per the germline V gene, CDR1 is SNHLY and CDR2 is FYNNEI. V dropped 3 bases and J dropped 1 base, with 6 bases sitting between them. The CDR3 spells CASSDMGNTEAFF. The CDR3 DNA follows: TGTGCCAGCAGTGATATGGGGAACACTGAAGCTTTCTTT.

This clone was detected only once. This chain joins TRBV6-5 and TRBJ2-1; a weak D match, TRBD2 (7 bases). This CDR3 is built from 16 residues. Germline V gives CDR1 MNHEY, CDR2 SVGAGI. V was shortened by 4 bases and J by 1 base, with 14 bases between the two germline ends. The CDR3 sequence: CASSSAGAQSYNEQFF. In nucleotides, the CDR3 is TGTGCCAGCAGTTCGGCGGGGGCTCAGTCCTACAATGAGCAGTTCTTC.

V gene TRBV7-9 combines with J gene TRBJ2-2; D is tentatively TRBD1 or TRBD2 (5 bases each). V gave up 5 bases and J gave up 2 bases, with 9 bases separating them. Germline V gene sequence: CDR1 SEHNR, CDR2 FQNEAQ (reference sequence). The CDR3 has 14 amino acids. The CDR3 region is CASSRGPNTGELFF. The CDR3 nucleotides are TGTGCCAGCAGCCGGGGACCTAACACCGGGGAGCTGTTTTTT.

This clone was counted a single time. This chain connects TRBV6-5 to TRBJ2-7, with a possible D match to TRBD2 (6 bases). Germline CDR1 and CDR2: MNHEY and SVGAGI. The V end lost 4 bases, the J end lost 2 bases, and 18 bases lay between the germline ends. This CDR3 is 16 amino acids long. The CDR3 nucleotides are TGTGCCAGCAGTTCGGTGGAGGGGACGGCAACCTACGAGCAGTACTTC. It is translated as CASSSVEGTATYEQYF.

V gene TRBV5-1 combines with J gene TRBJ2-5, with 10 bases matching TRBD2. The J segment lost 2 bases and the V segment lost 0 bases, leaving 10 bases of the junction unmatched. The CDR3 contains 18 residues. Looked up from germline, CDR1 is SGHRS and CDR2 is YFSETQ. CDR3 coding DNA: TGCGCCAGCAGCTTGGCCCGGCTAGCGGGGGCGCGACAAGAGACCCAGTACTTC. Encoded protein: CASSLARLAGARQETQYF. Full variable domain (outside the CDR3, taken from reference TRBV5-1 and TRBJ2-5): KAGVTQTPRYLIKTRGQQVTLSCSPISGHRSVSWYQQTPGQGLQFLFEYFSETQRNKGNFPGRFSGRQFSNSRSEMNVSTLELGDSALYLCASSLARLAGARQETQYFGPGTRLLVL.

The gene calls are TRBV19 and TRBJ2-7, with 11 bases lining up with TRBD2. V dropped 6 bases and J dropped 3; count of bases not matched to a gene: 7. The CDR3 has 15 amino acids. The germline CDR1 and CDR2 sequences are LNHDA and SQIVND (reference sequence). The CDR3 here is CASRVTSGGDYEQYF. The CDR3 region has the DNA TGTGCCAGTAGAGTTACTAGCGGGGGAGACTACGAGCAGTACTTC.

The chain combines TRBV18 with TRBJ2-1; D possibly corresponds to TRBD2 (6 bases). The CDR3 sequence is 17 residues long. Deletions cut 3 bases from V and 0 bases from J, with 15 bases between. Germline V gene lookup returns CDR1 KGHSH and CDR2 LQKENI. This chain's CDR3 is CASSPPLGGSSYNEQFF. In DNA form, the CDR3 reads TGTGCCAGCTCACCGCCCTTGGGGGGAAGCTCCTACAATGAGCAGTTCTTC.

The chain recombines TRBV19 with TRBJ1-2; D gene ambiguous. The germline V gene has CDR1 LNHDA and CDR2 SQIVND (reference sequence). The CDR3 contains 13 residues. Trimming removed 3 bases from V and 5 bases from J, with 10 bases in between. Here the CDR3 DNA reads TGTGCCAGTAGTATTACAAGCAATTATGGCTACACCTTC. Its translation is CASSITSNYGYTF.

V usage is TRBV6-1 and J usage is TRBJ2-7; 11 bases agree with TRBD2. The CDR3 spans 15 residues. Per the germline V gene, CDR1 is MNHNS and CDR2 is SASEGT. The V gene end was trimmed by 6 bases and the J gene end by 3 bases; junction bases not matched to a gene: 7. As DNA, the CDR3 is TGTGCCAGCAGGGGGCCGACTAGCGGGGTCTACGAGCAGTACTTC. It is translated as CASRGPTSGVYEQYF.

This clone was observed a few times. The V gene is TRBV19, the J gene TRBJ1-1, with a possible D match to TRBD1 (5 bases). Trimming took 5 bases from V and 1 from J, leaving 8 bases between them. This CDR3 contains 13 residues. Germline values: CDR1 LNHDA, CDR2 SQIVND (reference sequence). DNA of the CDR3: TGTGCCAGTAGTCGACAGTGGAACACTGAAGCTTTCTTT. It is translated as CASSRQWNTEAFF.

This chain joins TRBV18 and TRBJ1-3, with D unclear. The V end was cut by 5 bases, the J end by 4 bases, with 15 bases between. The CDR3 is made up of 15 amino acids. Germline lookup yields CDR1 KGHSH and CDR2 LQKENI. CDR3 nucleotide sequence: TGTGCCAGCTCATCCGAGGTCGTGTCCGGAAACACCATATATTTT. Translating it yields CASSSEVVSGNTIYF.

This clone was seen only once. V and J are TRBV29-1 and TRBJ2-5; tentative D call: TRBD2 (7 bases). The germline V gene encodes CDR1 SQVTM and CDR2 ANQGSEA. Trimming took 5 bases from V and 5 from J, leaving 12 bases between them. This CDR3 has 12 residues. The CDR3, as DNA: TGCAGCGTTTCGGGGGGCGGGGAGACCCAGTACTTC. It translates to CSVSGGGETQYF.

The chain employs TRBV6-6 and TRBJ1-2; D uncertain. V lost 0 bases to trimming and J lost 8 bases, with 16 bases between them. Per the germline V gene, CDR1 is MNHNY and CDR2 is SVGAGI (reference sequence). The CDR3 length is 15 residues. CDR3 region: CASSYSIFNFGGYTF. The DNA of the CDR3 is TGTGCCAGCAGTTACTCTATTTTTAATTTCGGCGGCTACACCTTC.

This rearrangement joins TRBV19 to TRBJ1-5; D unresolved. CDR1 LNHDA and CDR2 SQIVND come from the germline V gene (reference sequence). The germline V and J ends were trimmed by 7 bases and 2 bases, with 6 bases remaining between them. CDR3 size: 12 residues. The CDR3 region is CASIVGNQPQHF. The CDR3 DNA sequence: TGTGCCAGTATCGTCGGCAATCAGCCCCAGCATTTT.

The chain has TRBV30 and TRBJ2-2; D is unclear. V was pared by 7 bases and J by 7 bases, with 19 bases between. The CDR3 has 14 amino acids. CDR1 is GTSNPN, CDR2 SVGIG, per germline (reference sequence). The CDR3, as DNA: TGTGCCTCGATCAGTATGCGGTCACGCGGGGAGCTGTTTTTT. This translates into CASISMRSRGELFF.

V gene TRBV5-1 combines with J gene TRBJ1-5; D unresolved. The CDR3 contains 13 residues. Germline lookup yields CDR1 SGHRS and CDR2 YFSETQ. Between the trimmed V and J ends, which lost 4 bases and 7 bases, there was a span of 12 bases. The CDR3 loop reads CASSTDPSQPQHF. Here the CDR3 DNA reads TGCGCCAGCAGCACGGACCCCTCCCAGCCCCAGCATTTT.

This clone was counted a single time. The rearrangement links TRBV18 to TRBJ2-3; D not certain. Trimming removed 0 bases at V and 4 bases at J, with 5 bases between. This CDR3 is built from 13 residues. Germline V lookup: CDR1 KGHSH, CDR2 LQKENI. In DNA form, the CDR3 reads TGTGCCAGCTCACCACCAGGACCAGATACGCAGTATTTT. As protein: CASSPPGPDTQYF.

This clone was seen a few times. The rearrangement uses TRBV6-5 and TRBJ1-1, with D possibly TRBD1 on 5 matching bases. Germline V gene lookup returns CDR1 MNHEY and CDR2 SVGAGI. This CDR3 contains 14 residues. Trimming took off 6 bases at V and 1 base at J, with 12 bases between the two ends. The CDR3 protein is CASRGIGQNTEAFF. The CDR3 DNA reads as TGTGCCAGCAGGGGTATCGGACAGAACACTGAAGCTTTCTTT.

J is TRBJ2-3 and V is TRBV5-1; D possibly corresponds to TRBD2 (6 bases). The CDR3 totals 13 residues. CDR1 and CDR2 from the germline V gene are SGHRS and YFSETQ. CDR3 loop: CSRRGEGADTQYF. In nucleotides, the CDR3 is TGCTCCCGCCGCGGGGAAGGGGCAGATACGCAGTATTTT. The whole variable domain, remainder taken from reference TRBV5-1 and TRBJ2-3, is KAGVTQTPRYLIKTRGQQVTLSCSPISGHRSVSWYQQTPGQGLQFLFEYFSETQRNKGNFPGRFSGRQFSNSRSEMNVSTLELGDSALYLCSRRGEGADTQYFGPGTRLTVL.

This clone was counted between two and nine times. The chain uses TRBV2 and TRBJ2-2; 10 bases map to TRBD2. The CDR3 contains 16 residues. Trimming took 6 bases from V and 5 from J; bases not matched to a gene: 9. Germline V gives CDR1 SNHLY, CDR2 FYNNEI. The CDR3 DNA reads TGTGCCAGCAGAAGCCCGACTAGCGGGCCAACCGGGGAGCTGTTTTTT. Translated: CASRSPTSGPTGELFF.

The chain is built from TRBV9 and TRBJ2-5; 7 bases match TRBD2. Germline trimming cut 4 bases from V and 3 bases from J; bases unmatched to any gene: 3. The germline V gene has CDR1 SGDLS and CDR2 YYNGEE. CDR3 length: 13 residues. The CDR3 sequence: CASSISGKETQYF. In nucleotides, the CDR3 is TGTGCCAGCAGCATAAGCGGGAAAGAGACCCAGTACTTC.